The present T cell receptor beta chain was sequenced within a study of blood T cell repertoires in COVID-19. Study background: There were acute and convalescent COVID-19 samples, and they came from the United States, Italy and Spain. The cDNA or gDNA used as material had been derived from T cells, B-cell-depleted T cells, or PBMCs.

Per the study methods: Estimates of nucleated cell counts were drawn from the amplification of reference gene primers. Produced via immunoSEQ multiplex PCR; TCRdb's table is partial and in-frame only. The DNA gave D and trimming, while V, J and clone size come from that table. The sample has 150,000 to 200,000 clones; around 74% are singletons. The junction had 7 bases not matched to a gene; V was cut back by 3 bases and J by 0 bases. CDR3 length equals 16 residues. CDR1 SGDLS and CDR2 YYNGEE come from the germline V gene. Sequences were obtained from peripheral blood. The TCR sequence derives from a woman at least 80 years old with acute or convalescent COVID-19. V usage is TRBV9 and J usage is TRBJ2-3; 7 positions agree with TRBD1. The CDR3 spells CASSAHRGPSTDTQYF. In DNA form, the CDR3 reads TGTGCCAGCAGCGCCCACAGGGGCCCTAGCACAGATACGCAGTATTTT.